Below are 31 T cell receptor beta chains sequenced from a single sample in a study of Graves' ophthalmopathy and Graves' hyperthyroidism. Scientists amplified the TCR beta CDR3 regions from RNA transcripts. RT-PCR in the first round used HTBI primers; a second-round multiplex PCR followed. TCRdb passed the multiplex PCR reads through MiXCR, listing each CDR3 protein once. The sample holds hundreds of thousands of distinct CDR3 sequences, roughly 21% seen once. The source material was peripheral blood. These receptors were taken from a woman under 30 with stable Graves' hyperthyroidism.

Note on this clonotype: Since a much larger clone is just one base distant, this may be a read error. The chain has TRBV30 and TRBJ2-4, with D hard to call. The CDR3 loop spans 13 amino acids. The germline gives CDR1 GTSNPN, CDR2 SVGIG (reference sequence). Here the CDR3 DNA reads TGTGCCTGGACGCACGGACCCAAAAACATTAAGTACTTC. Its translation: CAWTHGPKNIKYF.

The chain is built from TRBV10-3 and TRBJ2-6; 7 bases match TRBD2. CDR1 and CDR2 from the germline V gene are ENHRY and SYGVKD. V dropped 7 bases and J dropped 0; count of bases not matched to a gene: 12. The CDR3 length is 18 residues. CDR3 sequence reads: CAITPGEGYPSGANVLTF. Here the CDR3 DNA reads TGTGCCATCACCCCCGGGGAGGGGTACCCCTCTGGGGCCAACGTCCTGACTTTC.

Ten or more counts support this clonotype. The V call is TRBV20-1, the J call TRBJ1-1, with D possibly TRBD1 on 6 matching bases. Germline loops: CDR1 DFQATT, CDR2 SNEGSKA (reference sequence). Trimming stripped 0 bases from V and 4 bases from J, with 18 bases between. The CDR3 loop spans 16 amino acids. CDR3 sequence reads: CSARDRTWGRGTEAFF. CDR3 in DNA: TGCAGTGCTAGAGATAGGACGTGGGGGCGCGGCACTGAAGCTTTCTTT.

This clonotype has at least ten counts. The chain uses TRBV25-1 and TRBJ2-3; 7 bases are a match to TRBD2. V was pared by 4 bases and J by 2 bases, with 12 bases of the junction left unmatched. Per germline, CDR1 MGHDK and CDR2 SYGVNS. This CDR3 contains 17 residues. CDR3 sequence (DNA): TGTGCCAGCAGTGGAACGAGGGACTACAGCGACACAGATACGCAGTATTTT. Amino acid sequence: CASSGTRDYSDTDTQYF.

This clonotype was seen at least ten times. The chain couples TRBV12-3 or TRBV12-4 to TRBJ2-5; D perhaps matches TRBD2 (6 bases). Between the trimmed V and J ends, which lost 3 bases and 3 bases, there was a span of 14 bases. The CDR3 is 15 residues long. As DNA, the CDR3 is TGTGCCAGCAGTTTCCCTCGGGGCGGGAAAGAGACCCAGTACTTC. Its protein product is CASSFPRGGKETQYF.

This clonotype appeared a few times. V and J are TRBV11-2 and TRBJ2-2; a weak D match, TRBD2 (6 bases). The CDR3 extends over 16 amino acids. Germline V gene lookup returns CDR1 SGHAT and CDR2 FQNNGV. Trimming took off 2 bases at V and 4 bases at J, with 14 bases between the two ends. CDR3 sequence: CASSLRLTRGTGELFF. The CDR3 DNA reads as TGTGCCAGCAGCTTACGACTGACTAGAGGCACCGGGGAGCTGTTTTTT.

This clonotype has at least ten counts. This chain connects TRBV6-5 to TRBJ2-4; 9 bases match TRBD1. Germline V gene sequence: CDR1 MNHEY, CDR2 SVGAGI. After removal of 2 bases from V and 1 base from J, the junction contained 6 bases not matched to a gene. This CDR3 has 17 amino acids. The CDR3 sequence is CASSYMTGGLAKNIQYF. CDR3 sequence (DNA): TGTGCCAGCAGTTACATGACAGGGGGTTTGGCCAAAAACATTCAGTACTTC.

There are a few counts of this clonotype. This chain connects TRBV3-1 to TRBJ1-2; 9 nucleotides line up with TRBD1. V shed 3 bases, J shed 7 bases, and the junction held 3 bases outside the gene matches. CDR3 length equals 13 residues. Germline V gene sequence: CDR1 LGHDT, CDR2 YNNKEL (reference sequence). The CDR3 spells CASSHGDRVGYTF. The CDR3 DNA sequence: TGTGCCAGCAGCCATGGGGACAGGGTTGGCTACACCTTC.

The chain uses TRBV28 and TRBJ2-5, with D possibly called TRBD1 or TRBD2 (5 bases each). V gave up 4 bases and J gave up 2 bases, with 11 bases separating them. CDR1 and CDR2 from the germline V gene are MDHEN and SYDVKM. The CDR3 has 14 amino acids. The CDR3 DNA follows: TGTGCCAGCAGTTGGTTGGGGGAGCAAGAGACCCAGTACTTC. Its protein is CASSWLGEQETQYF.

Ten or more counts support this clonotype. This chain connects TRBV30 to TRBJ2-7, with D unclear. CDR1 is GTSNPN, CDR2 SVGIG, per germline (reference sequence). Trimming removed 8 bases at V and 2 bases at J, with 13 bases between. The CDR3 runs 12 residues. This CDR3 reads CAGATPAYEQYF. Written as DNA, the CDR3 is TGTGCCGGTGCGACGCCGGCCTACGAGCAGTACTTC. Filled out from reference TRBV30 and TRBJ2-7, the complete variable domain reads SQTIHQWPATLVQPVGSPLSLECTVEGTSNPNLYWYRQAAGRGLQLLFYSVGIGQISSEVPQNLSASRPQDRQFILSSKKLLLSDSGFYLCAGATPAYEQYFGPGTRLTVT.

Ten or more counts support this clonotype. The CDR3 coding sequence is TGCGCCAGCAGCTTGGAGGTCCAGACCCAGTACTTC. This encodes CASSLEVQTQYF. The rearrangement uses TRBV5-1 and TRBJ2-5; the D is unclear. V shed 0 bases and J shed 6 bases, with 6 bases lying between them. Germline CDR1 and CDR2: SGHRS and YFSETQ. CDR3 size: 12 residues.

With regard to this clonotype: This could be a read error, since a much larger clone is one nucleotide away. This sequence joins TRBV2 and TRBJ1-1, with D unresolved. Between the trimmed V and J ends, which lost 7 bases and 0 bases, there was a span of 15 bases. This CDR3 is 15 amino acids long. Germline loops: CDR1 SNHLY, CDR2 FYNNEI. The CDR3: CASKIEWVMNTEAFF. CDR3 DNA sequence: TGTGCCAGCAAGATTGAGTGGGTTATGAACACTGAAGCTTTCTTT.

In its sample, this clonotype was seen many times. This chain joins TRBV25-1 and TRBJ1-1; 8 positions match TRBD1. Germline V CDR1 and CDR2: MGHDK, SYGVNS. This CDR3 has 14 residues. Losses at the gene ends were 3 bases for V and 8 bases for J; bases not matched to a gene: 8. CDR3 amino acids: CASSDPTGGIEAFF. DNA of the CDR3: TGTGCCAGCAGTGATCCAACAGGGGGGATCGAAGCTTTCTTT.

The rearrangement links TRBV7-2 to TRBJ2-5; no definite D call. CDR3 length equals 15 residues. Trimming took off 0 bases at V and 7 bases at J, with 15 bases between the two ends. CDR1 SGHTA and CDR2 FQGNSA come from the germline V gene. The CDR3 bases are TGTGCCAGCAGCTTAGCGTGGGAACGGGCAGGGACCCAGTACTTC. This translates into CASSLAWERAGTQYF.

The genes are TRBV28 and TRBJ2-4; 10 bases map to TRBD1. This CDR3 has 17 residues. The germline V gene encodes CDR1 MDHEN and CDR2 SYDVKM. The trim removed 5 bases at V and 5 bases at J, leaving 12 bases unmatched. CDR3 DNA sequence: TGTGCCAGCAGTCTACAGACAGGGGGCAGTTTGGAAAACATTCAGTACTTC. This codes for CASSLQTGGSLENIQYF.

This clonotype was detected many times. The rearrangement joins TRBV10-3 to TRBJ1-5; D is possibly TRBD1 (6 bases). The CDR3 spans 16 residues. With 6 bases removed from V and 3 bases from J, the gap between germline ends came to 18 bases. Per germline, CDR1 ENHRY and CDR2 SYGVKD. CDR3 DNA: TGTGCCATCAGCGCCATCGGGGGCTACGACAATCAGCCCCAGCATTTT. Translation gives CAISAIGGYDNQPQHF.

This clonotype was counted at least ten times. The chain carries TRBV4-3 and TRBJ2-7, with D possibly TRBD1 on 5 matching bases. Trimming left V 1 base short and J 2 bases short, with 9 bases between. The CDR3 spans 14 residues. Germline values: CDR1 LGHNA, CDR2 YSLEER. The CDR3: CASSQVLGPYEQYF. The CDR3 bases are TGCGCCAGCAGCCAAGTGTTGGGGCCCTACGAGCAGTACTTC.

There are many counts of this clonotype. The rearrangement links TRBV6-4 to TRBJ2-7, with TRBD2 identical over 11 bases. The length of the CDR3 is 18 residues. V trimming: 4 bases; J trimming: 0 bases; junction bases outside the gene matches: 11. CDR1 and CDR2 from the germline V gene are MRHNA and SNTAGT. The CDR3 bases are TGTGCCAGCAGTGCCGAGGCTAGCGGGAGGTCAAACTCCTACGAGCAGTACTTC. It is translated as CASSAEASGRSNSYEQYF.

The sample holds many counts of this clonotype. The chain carries TRBV2 and TRBJ2-7, with D tentatively TRBD1 (6 bases). The V and J ends lost 4 bases and 6 bases respectively, with 19 bases between them. The CDR3 totals 15 residues. Germline V gene data show CDR1 as SNHLY and CDR2 as FYNNEI. CDR3 sequence (DNA): TGTGCCAGCAGTGCAGTTCTTGGGGGCGCGGGCGAGCAGTACTTC. Amino acid sequence: CASSAVLGGAGEQYF.

This clonotype appeared many times. The CDR3 DNA reads TGTGCCAGCAGTTTTGGAGTCTCCTACGAGCAGTACTTC. Encoded protein: CASSFGVSYEQYF. V usage is TRBV12-3 or TRBV12-4 and J usage is TRBJ2-7; D remains ambiguous. The V end was cut by 3 bases, the J end by 0 bases, with 6 bases between. The CDR3 runs 13 residues.

The table lists this clonotype with many counts. The chain carries TRBV3-1 and TRBJ1-1, with D unresolved. Per the germline V gene, CDR1 is LGHDT and CDR2 is YNNKEL (reference sequence). V gave up 4 bases and J gave up 13 bases, with 19 bases separating them. The CDR3 length is 13 residues. The CDR3 bases are TGTGCCAGCAGCCCACGGGGTACTGATTTGGGTTTCTTT. It is translated as CASSPRGTDLGFF.

This clonotype was counted between two and nine times. This chain connects TRBV9 to TRBJ2-5; 7 positions agree with TRBD2. V was clipped by 2 bases and J by 3 bases; unmatched bases: 1. Germline V lookup: CDR1 SGDLS, CDR2 YYNGEE. The CDR3 contains 13 residues. CDR3 bases: TGTGCCAGCAGCGTCGGGGGGAAAGAGACCCAGTACTTC. Amino acid sequence: CASSVGGKETQYF.

The gene calls are TRBV15 and TRBJ1-1, with 8 bases matching TRBD1. The V gene end was trimmed by 1 base and the J gene end by 9 bases; junction bases not matched to a gene: 4. The CDR3 is 13 amino acids. Germline CDR1 is LNHNV and CDR2 is YYDKDF (reference sequence). The CDR3 is CATSRGRTGKAFF. The CDR3 coding sequence is TGTGCCACCAGCAGAGGTAGGACAGGGAAAGCTTTCTTT.

In this sample, this clonotype turned up many times. The rearrangement joins TRBV13 to TRBJ2-7; no clear D. V was cut by 5 bases and J by 2 bases, with 13 bases left in between. The CDR3 runs to 14 residues. Germline V lookup: CDR1 PRHDT, CDR2 FYEKMQ (reference sequence). The CDR3 is CASSHPVEPYEQYF. In DNA, the CDR3 is TGTGCCAGCAGCCACCCGGTGGAACCCTACGAGCAGTACTTC. Full variable domain (outside the CDR3, taken from reference TRBV13 and TRBJ2-7): AAGVIQSPRHLIKEKRETATLKCYPIPRHDTVYWYQQGPGQDPQFLISFYEKMQSDKGSIPDRFSAQQFSDYHSELNMSSLELGDSALYFCASSHPVEPYEQYFGPGTRLTVT.

In this sample, this clonotype turned up many times. V gene TRBV12-3 or TRBV12-4 combines with J gene TRBJ2-2; D uncertain. Trimming shortened V by 5 bases and J by 6 bases, and 10 bases separated the two germline ends. The CDR3 has 13 residues. This chain's CDR3 is CASSPDRAGELFF. The CDR3 DNA reads as TGTGCCAGCAGTCCCGACCGGGCCGGGGAGCTGTTTTTT.

This clonotype appeared many times. The chain carries TRBV5-1 and TRBJ2-5; D may be TRBD1 (6 bases). Per germline, CDR1 SGHRS and CDR2 YFSETQ. Trimming cost V 0 bases and J 3 bases, with 18 bases left between them. This CDR3 is 17 amino acids long. The CDR3 sequence is CASSLAPGHLIEETQYF. DNA for the CDR3: TGCGCCAGCAGCTTGGCACCGGGACACCTAATAGAAGAGACCCAGTACTTC.

A remark on this clonotype: A much larger clone sits a single nucleotide away, making a read error possible. The chain couples TRBV4-1 to TRBJ1-1; D is undetermined. Trimming stripped 5 bases from V and 4 bases from J, with 11 bases between. The CDR3 length is 13 residues. Germline V lookup: CDR1 MGHRA, CDR2 YSYEKL. The CDR3 spells CASSGSGGTEAFF. CDR3 DNA: TGCGCCAGCAGCGGCAGTGGAGGCACTGAAGCTTTCTTT.

Many counts were recorded for this clonotype. This chain links TRBV6-4 with TRBJ2-3; D remains unclear. CDR1 is MRHNA and CDR2 is SNTAGT in the germline V gene. V dropped 3 bases and J dropped 5 bases, with 12 bases sitting between them. The CDR3 is 14 residues long. The CDR3: CASSEGFQGDTQYF. The CDR3 nucleotides are TGTGCCAGCAGTGAGGGCTTCCAAGGAGATACGCAGTATTTT.

V gene TRBV6-5 combines with J gene TRBJ2-7; 9 bases match TRBD1. The CDR3 consists of 15 residues. The germline gives CDR1 MNHEY, CDR2 SVGAGI. With V trimmed by 4 bases and J by 7 bases, 11 bases remained unmatched. CDR3 protein: CASSLRGQGSHEQYF. The CDR3 nucleotides read TGTGCCAGCAGTTTACGCGGACAGGGGTCTCATGAGCAGTACTTC.

This clonotype was recorded at least ten times. This rearrangement joins TRBV12-3 or TRBV12-4 to TRBJ2-7; the D gene is possibly TRBD1 (6 bases). This CDR3 has 15 amino acids. Trimming shortened V by 6 bases and J by 3 bases, and 18 bases separated the two germline ends. The CDR3 nucleotides read TGTGCCAGCAGCTTGGACAGTCTACCAAGCTACGAGCAGTACTTC. It is translated as CASSLDSLPSYEQYF.

The CDR3 DNA follows: TGTGCCAGCAGAGCCGGGACAGGGAATGGCGAGCAGTACTTC. Translated: CASRAGTGNGEQYF. The genes are TRBV2 and TRBJ2-7, with 9 bases that match TRBD1. Trimming removed 6 bases from V and 6 bases from J; junction bases left unmatched: 9. The CDR3 sequence is 14 residues long. Germline V gene data show CDR1 as SNHLY and CDR2 as FYNNEI.